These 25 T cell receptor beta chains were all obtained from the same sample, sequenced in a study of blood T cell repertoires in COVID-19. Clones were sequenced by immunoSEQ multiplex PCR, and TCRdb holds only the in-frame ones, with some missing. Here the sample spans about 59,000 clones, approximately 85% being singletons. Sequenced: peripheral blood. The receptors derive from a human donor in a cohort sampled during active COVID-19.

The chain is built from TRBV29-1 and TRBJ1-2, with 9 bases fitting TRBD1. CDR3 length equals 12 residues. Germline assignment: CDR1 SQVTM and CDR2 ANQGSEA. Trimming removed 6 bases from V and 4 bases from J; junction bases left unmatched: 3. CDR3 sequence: CSVPDRGYGYTF. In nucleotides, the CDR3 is TGCAGCGTCCCGGACAGGGGCTATGGCTACACCTTC. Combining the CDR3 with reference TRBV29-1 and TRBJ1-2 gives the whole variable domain SAVISQKPSRDICQRGTSLTIQCQVDSQVTMMFWYRQQPGQSLTLIATANQGSEATYESGFVIDKFPISRPNLTFSTLTVSNMSPEDSSIYLCSVPDRGYGYTFGSGTRLTVV.

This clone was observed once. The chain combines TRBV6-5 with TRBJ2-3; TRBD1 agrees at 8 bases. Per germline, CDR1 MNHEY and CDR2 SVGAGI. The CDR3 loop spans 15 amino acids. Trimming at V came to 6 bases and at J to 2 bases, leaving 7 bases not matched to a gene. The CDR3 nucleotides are TGTGCCAGCAGCGTACAGGGGGTGTCCACAGATACGCAGTATTTT. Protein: CASSVQGVSTDTQYF.

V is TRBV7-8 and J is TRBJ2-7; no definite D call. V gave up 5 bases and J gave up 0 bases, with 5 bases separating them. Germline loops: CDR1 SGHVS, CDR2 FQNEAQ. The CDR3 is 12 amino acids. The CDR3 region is CASSLNSYEQYF. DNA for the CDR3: TGTGCCAGCAGCCTCAACTCCTACGAGCAGTACTTC.

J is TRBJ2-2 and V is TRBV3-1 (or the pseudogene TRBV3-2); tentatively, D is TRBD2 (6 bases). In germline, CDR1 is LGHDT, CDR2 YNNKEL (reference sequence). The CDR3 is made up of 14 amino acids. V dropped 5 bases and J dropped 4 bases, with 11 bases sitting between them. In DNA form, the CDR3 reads TGTGCCAGCAGCTCCGGACTACCCACCGGGGAGCTGTTTTTT. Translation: CASSSGLPTGELFF.

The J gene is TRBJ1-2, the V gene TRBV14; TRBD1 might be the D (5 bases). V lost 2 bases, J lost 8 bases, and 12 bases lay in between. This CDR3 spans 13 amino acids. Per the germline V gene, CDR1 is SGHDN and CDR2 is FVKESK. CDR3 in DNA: TGTGCCAGCAGCCAATACCAGGGTAGGGGCTACACCTTC. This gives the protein CASSQYQGRGYTF.

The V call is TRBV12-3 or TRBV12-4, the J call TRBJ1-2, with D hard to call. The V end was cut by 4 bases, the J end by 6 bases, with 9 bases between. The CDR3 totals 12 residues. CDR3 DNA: TGTGCCAGCAGTTACGGGGAGGATGGCTACACCTTC. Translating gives CASSYGEDGYTF.

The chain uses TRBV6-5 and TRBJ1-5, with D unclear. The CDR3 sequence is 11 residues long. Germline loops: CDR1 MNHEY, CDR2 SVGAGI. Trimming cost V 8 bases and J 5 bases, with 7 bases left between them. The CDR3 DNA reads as TGTGCCAGCGGTCGGTATCAGCCCCAGCATTTT. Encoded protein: CASGRYQPQHF.

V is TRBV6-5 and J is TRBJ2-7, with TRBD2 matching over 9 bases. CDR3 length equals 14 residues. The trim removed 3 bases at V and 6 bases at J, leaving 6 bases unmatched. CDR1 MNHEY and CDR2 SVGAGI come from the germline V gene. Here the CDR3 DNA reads TGTGCCAGCAGTTATTTGCGGGGGGGCCGCGAGCAGTACTTC. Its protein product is CASSYLRGGREQYF.

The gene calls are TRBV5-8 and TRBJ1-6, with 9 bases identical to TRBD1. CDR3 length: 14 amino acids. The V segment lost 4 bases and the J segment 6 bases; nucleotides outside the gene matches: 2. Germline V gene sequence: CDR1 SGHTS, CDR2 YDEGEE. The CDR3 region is CASSLTGGNSPLHF. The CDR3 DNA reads TGTGCCAGCAGCCTGACAGGGGGTAATTCACCCCTCCACTTT. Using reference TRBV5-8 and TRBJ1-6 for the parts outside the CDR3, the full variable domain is EAGVTQSPTHLIKTRGQQATLRCSPISGHTSVYWYQQALGLGLQFLLWYDEGEERNRGNFPPRFSGRQFPNYSSELNVNALELEDSALYLCASSLTGGNSPLHFGNGTRLTVT.

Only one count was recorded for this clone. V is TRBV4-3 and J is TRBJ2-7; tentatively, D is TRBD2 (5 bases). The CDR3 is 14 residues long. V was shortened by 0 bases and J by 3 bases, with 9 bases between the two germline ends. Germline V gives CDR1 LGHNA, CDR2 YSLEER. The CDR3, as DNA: TGCGCCAGCAGCCAAGATCGGACTGGCTACGAGCAGTACTTC. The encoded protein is CASSQDRTGYEQYF.

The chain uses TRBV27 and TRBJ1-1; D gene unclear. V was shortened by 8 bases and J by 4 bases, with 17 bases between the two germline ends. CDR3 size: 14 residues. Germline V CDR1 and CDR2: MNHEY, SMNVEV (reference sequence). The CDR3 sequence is CASRMRHDGTEAFF. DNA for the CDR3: TGTGCCAGCCGGATGAGGCACGATGGCACTGAAGCTTTCTTT.

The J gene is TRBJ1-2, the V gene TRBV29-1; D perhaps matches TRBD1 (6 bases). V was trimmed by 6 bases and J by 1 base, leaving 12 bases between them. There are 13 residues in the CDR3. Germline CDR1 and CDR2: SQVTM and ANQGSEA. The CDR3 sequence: CSVPTGLNYGYTF. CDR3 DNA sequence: TGCAGCGTCCCGACAGGCCTTAACTATGGCTACACCTTC.

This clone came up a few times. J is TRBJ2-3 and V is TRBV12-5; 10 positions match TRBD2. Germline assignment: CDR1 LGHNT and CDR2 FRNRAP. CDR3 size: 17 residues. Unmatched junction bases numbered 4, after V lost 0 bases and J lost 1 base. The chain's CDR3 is CASGLVLAGGRTDTQYF. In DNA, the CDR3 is TGTGCTAGTGGTTTGGTATTAGCGGGGGGTCGCACAGATACGCAGTATTTT.

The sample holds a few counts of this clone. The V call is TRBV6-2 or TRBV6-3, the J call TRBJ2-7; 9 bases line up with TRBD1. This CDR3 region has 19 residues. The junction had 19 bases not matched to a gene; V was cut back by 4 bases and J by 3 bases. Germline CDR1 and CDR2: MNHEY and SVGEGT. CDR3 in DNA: TGTGCCAGCAGTTCGAGCAGCGGACAGGGGTTCACCATTCTCTACGAGCAGTACTTC. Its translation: CASSSSSGQGFTILYEQYF.

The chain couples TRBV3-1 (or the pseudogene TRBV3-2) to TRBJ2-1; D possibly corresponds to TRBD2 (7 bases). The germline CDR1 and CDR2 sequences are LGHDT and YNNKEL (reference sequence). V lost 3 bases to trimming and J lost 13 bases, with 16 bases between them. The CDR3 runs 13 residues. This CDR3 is CASSQEIPGGQFF. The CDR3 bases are TGTGCCAGCAGCCAGGAGATCCCGGGGGGCCAGTTCTTC.

The CDR3 is CATSRVLTSVSTDTQYF. CDR3 nucleotides: TGTGCCACCAGCAGAGTGTTGACTAGCGTTAGCACAGATACGCAGTATTTT. The chain recombines TRBV15 with TRBJ2-3; 8 positions agree with TRBD2. There are 17 residues in the CDR3. Germline V gene sequence: CDR1 LNHNV, CDR2 YYDKDF (reference sequence). V was pared by 1 base and J by 0 bases, with 6 bases of the junction left unmatched.

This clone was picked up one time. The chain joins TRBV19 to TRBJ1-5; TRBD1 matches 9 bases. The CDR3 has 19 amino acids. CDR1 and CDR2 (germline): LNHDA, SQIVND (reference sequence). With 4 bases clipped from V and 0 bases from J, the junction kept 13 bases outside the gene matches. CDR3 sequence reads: CASSTNRGRGGYSNQPQHF. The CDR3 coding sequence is TGTGCCAGTAGTACCAACAGGGGGCGAGGGGGTTATAGCAATCAGCCCCAGCATTTT.

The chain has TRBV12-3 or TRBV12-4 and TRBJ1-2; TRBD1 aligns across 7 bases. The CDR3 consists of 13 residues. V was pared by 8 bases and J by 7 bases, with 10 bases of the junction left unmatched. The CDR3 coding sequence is TGTGCCAGCCGCAAAGGCGGGGACAGTGGCTACACCTTC. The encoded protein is CASRKGGDSGYTF.

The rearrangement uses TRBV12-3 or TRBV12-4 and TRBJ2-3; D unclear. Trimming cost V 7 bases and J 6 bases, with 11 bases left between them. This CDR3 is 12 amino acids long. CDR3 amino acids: CASTPSVDTQYF. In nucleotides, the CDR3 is TGTGCCAGCACCCCTTCTGTCGATACGCAGTATTTT.

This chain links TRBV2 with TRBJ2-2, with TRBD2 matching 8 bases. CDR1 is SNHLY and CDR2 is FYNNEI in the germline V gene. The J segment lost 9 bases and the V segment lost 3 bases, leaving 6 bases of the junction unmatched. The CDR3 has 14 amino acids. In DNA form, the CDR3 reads TGTGCCAGCAGTGAGGCTAGCGGGCACCGGGAGCTGTTTTTT. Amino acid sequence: CASSEASGHRELFF.

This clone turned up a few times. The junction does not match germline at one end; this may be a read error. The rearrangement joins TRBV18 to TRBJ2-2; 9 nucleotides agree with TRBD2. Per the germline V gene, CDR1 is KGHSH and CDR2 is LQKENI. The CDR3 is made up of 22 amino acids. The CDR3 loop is CASAPRGAAPQRGDLNTGELFF. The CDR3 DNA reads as TGCGCCAGCGCACCAAGGGGGGCCGCGCCGCAGCGGGGGGACTTAAACACCGGGGAGCTGTTTTTT.

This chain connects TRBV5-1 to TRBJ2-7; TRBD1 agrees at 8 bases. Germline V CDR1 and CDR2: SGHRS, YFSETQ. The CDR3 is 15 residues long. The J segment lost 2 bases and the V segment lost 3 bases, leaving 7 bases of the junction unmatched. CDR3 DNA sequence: TGCGCCAGCAGCTGGCCCGGGACAGGTCCCTACGAGCAGTACTTC. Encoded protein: CASSWPGTGPYEQYF.

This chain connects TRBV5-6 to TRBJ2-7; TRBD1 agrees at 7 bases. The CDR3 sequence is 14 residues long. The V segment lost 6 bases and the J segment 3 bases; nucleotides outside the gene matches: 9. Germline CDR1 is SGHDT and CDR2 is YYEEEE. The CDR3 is CASILRGMSYEQYF. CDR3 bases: TGTGCCAGCATCCTCAGGGGGATGAGCTACGAGCAGTACTTC.

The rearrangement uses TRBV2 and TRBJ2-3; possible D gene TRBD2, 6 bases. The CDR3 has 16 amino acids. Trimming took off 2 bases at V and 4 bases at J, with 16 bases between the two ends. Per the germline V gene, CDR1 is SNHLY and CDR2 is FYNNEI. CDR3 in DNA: TGTGCCAGCAGTGAAATTGGGGAGCGGGTGGCAGATACGCAGTATTTT. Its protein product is CASSEIGERVADTQYF.

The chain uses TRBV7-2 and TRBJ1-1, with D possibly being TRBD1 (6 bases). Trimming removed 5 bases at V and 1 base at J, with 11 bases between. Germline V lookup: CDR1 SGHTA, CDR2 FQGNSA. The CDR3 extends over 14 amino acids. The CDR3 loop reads CASSKRGWNTEAFF. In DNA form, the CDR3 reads TGTGCCAGCAGCAAGAGGGGGTGGAACACTGAAGCTTTCTTT. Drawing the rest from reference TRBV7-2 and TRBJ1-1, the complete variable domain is GAGVSQSPSNKVTEKGKDVELRCDPISGHTALYWYRQSLGQGLEFLIYFQGNSAPDKSGLPSDRFSAERTGGSVSTLTIQRTQQEDSAVYLCASSKRGWNTEAFFGQGTRLTVV.